This TCR beta chain was sequenced during a study of blood T cell repertoires in COVID-19. Study background: Sites across the United States, Italy and Spain contributed samples from acute and convalescent COVID-19. T cells, B-cell-depleted T cells, or PBMCs provided the cDNA or gDNA that served as material.

In the original workflow: It was from reference gene primer amplification that nucleated cell counts were estimated. Measured with immunoSEQ multiplex PCR; TCRdb has only the in-frame clones, and not every one. The D gene and trimming were derived from the DNA, and the V and J assignments and clone size from that table. Counted here are around 50,000 clones, roughly 91% occurring once; the ten biggest clones make up about 8.8%. The CDR3 runs 15 residues. The junction had 8 bases not matched to a gene; V was cut back by 6 bases and J by 5 bases. The germline CDR1 and CDR2 sequences are SGHNT and YYREEE (reference sequence).

This receptor was obtained from a man in his fifties with active COVID-19. V is TRBV5-4 and J is TRBJ2-5, with 12 bases aligning to TRBD2. Specimen: peripheral blood. The DNA for the CDR3 is TGTGCCAGCAACCCTAGCGGGAGGGCGGGTGAGACCCAGTACTTC. This sequence encodes CASNPSGRAGETQYF.